This TCR beta chain came from a study of Ad26.COV2.S vaccination and SARS-CoV-2 variants. As to treatment: around 19 received Ad26.COV2.S at low or high dose, single or two shots; 5 received placebo; per-sample allocation not given. Sampling occurred on day 63 after the first vaccine or placebo injection. The data were produced by immunoSEQ multiplex PCR, yet TCRdb's version contains in-frame clones alone and is incomplete. The sample contains about 350,000 clones, 88% of which appear only once. This sample comprised peripheral blood, obtained in a trial of Ad26.COV2.S vaccine versus placebo. The source is a person aged 18-65 years who received the Ad26.COV2.S COVID-19 vaccine or a placebo.

The CDR3 here is CASSLDSRSYNSPLHF. The CDR3 coding sequence is TGTGCCAGCAGTTTAGACAGCCGCTCCTATAATTCACCCCTCCACTTT. J is TRBJ1-6 and V is TRBV27, with D possibly TRBD1 on 5 matching bases. Germline V gene sequence: CDR1 MNHEY, CDR2 SMNVEV (reference sequence). The germline V and J ends were trimmed by 2 bases and 0 bases, with 8 bases remaining between them. The CDR3 spans 16 residues.